A single sample is the source of the 15 T cell receptor beta chains below, sequenced in a study of glioma-infiltrating T cells after dendritic cell vaccination. The time point was: after dendritic cell vaccination, including at tumor progression/relapse. This table comes from immunoSEQ multiplex PCR, and its TCRdb copy is limited to in-frame clones, with some not included. The sample consists of 90,000 to 110,000 clones, around 89% of them appearing once. The specimen was blood, collected after dendritic cell vaccination. These TCRs come from a human donor with glioblastoma.

V is TRBV12-5 and J is TRBJ2-3; tentative D call: TRBD2 (6 bases). CDR1 is LGHNT and CDR2 is FRNRAP in the germline V gene. V lost 2 bases to trimming and J lost 2 bases, with 17 bases between them. There are 17 residues in the CDR3. CDR3 in DNA: TGTGCTAGTGGTTTGAATTTAGTCCGGGGGATCACAGATACGCAGTATTTT. It is translated as CASGLNLVRGITDTQYF.

The chain has TRBV7-8 and TRBJ2-7; 10 bases match TRBD2. The CDR3 is 14 residues long. V was pared by 2 bases and J by 5 bases, with 3 bases of the junction left unmatched. In germline, CDR1 is SGHVS, CDR2 FQNEAQ. The CDR3 bases are TGTGCCAGCAGCTTACTAGCGGGGGCCGACGAGCAGTACTTC. Amino acids: CASSLLAGADEQYF.

This clone was counted only a few times. The same CDR3 also results from other DNA sequences found in this sample. This rearrangement joins TRBV7-9 to TRBJ2-3, with a tentative D call TRBD2 (5 bases). The germline CDR1 and CDR2 sequences are SEHNR and FQNEAQ (reference sequence). With 2 bases removed from V and 0 bases from J, the gap between germline ends came to 9 bases. This CDR3 comprises 15 residues. CDR3 amino acids: CASSLRSGSTDTQYF. In DNA, the CDR3 is TGTGCCAGCAGCTTAAGGAGCGGTAGCACAGATACGCAGTATTTT. The entire variable domain, with the rest obtained from reference TRBV7-9 and TRBJ2-3, is as follows: DTGVSQNPRHKITKRGQNVTFRCDPISEHNRLYWYRQTLGQGPEFLTYFQNEAQLEKSRLLSDRFSAERPKGSFSTLEIQRTEQGDSAMYLCASSLRSGSTDTQYFGPGTRLTVL.

The rearrangement joins TRBV19 to TRBJ2-7; 10 bases are a match to TRBD1. The CDR3 runs to 13 residues. Germline loops: CDR1 LNHDA, CDR2 SQIVND (reference sequence). V gave up 4 bases and J gave up 6 bases; unmatched junction bases: 3. DNA for the CDR3: TGTGCCAGTAGTAGGGGACAGGGGACCGAGCAGTACTTC. Its protein is CASSRGQGTEQYF.

This chain uses TRBV5-6 with TRBJ1-1; 9 bases are a match to TRBD1. CDR3 length equals 18 residues. CDR1 and CDR2 (germline): SGHDT, YYEEEE. V gave up 1 base and J gave up 0 bases; unmatched junction bases: 10. The CDR3 region is CASSLSQGARSMNTEAFF. The CDR3 nucleotides are TGTGCCAGCAGCTTGTCACAGGGGGCGCGTTCCATGAACACTGAAGCTTTCTTT.

The gene calls are TRBV5-1 and TRBJ2-1, with TRBD1 matching 8 bases. With 5 bases clipped from V and 2 bases from J, the junction kept 3 bases outside the gene matches. The CDR3 sequence is 14 residues long. CDR1 is SGHRS and CDR2 is YFSETQ in the germline V gene. CDR3: CASSEQGAYNEQFF. DNA for the CDR3: TGCGCCAGCAGTGAACAGGGGGCCTACAATGAGCAGTTCTTC.

The chain carries TRBV5-6 and TRBJ1-1; 10 bases are shared with TRBD1. Germline values: CDR1 SGHDT, CDR2 YYEEEE. CDR3 size: 14 residues. V shed 4 bases and J 7 bases; nucleotides not matched to a gene: 7. CDR3 in amino acids: CASSLVTGGSEAFF. The CDR3 DNA sequence: TGTGCCAGCAGCCTAGTGACAGGGGGCAGTGAAGCTTTCTTT.

This clone was seen only a few times. The V gene is TRBV5-1, the J gene TRBJ2-1; possible D gene TRBD1, 6 bases. V lost 4 bases and J lost 5, with 19 bases in between. The CDR3 extends over 16 amino acids. Germline V gene sequence: CDR1 SGHRS, CDR2 YFSETQ. This CDR3 reads CASSKQGSGVNNEQFF. Written as DNA, the CDR3 is TGCGCCAGCAGCAAGCAGGGGAGTGGGGTAAACAATGAGCAGTTCTTC.

In nucleotides, the CDR3 is TGTGCCAGCAGCGAAGGGGGAATGAACACTGAAGCTTTCTTT. This encodes CASSEGGMNTEAFF. The genes are TRBV9 and TRBJ1-1; possible D gene TRBD1, 6 bases. V was pared by 3 bases and J by 0 bases, with 9 bases between. The germline V gene encodes CDR1 SGDLS and CDR2 YYNGEE. This CDR3 has 14 residues.

The chain has TRBV5-1 and TRBJ2-3; a possible D gene is TRBD2 (7 bases). Germline CDR1 SGHRS, CDR2 YFSETQ. The CDR3 sequence is 15 residues long. V dropped 4 bases and J dropped 3 bases, with 15 bases sitting between them. CDR3 residues: CASSPGGTLTDTQYF. The DNA of the CDR3 is TGCGCCAGCAGCCCCGGGGGGACACTGACAGATACGCAGTATTTT.

V gene TRBV29-1 combines with J gene TRBJ1-3; 7 nucleotides match TRBD1. V shed 5 bases, J shed 4 bases, and the junction held 2 bases outside the gene matches. The CDR3 has 12 amino acids. Germline V gives CDR1 SQVTM, CDR2 ANQGSEA. CDR3 protein: CSVTGAGNTIYF. The DNA of the CDR3 is TGCAGCGTTACAGGGGCCGGAAACACCATATATTTT.

The rearrangement links TRBV7-9 to TRBJ2-7, with a possible D match to TRBD2 (6 bases). Germline V CDR1 and CDR2: SEHNR, FQNEAQ (reference sequence). V was pared by 5 bases and J by 1 base, with 9 bases between. This CDR3 is built from 13 residues. DNA of the CDR3: TGTGCCAGCAGCGGGGACTCGTCCTACGAGCAGTACTTC. This gives the protein CASSGDSSYEQYF.

In this sample, this clone turned up once. The CDR3 sequence: CAISGQEDTEAFF. CDR3 DNA: TGTGCCATCAGTGGACAGGAGGACACTGAAGCTTTCTTT. The rearrangement uses TRBV10-3 and TRBJ1-1, with D perhaps matching TRBD1 (6 bases). Looked up from germline, CDR1 is ENHRY and CDR2 is SYGVKD. This CDR3 has 13 amino acids. Trimming cost V 4 bases and J 3 bases, with 9 bases left between them.

The chain couples TRBV9 to TRBJ2-1; 11 nucleotides agree with TRBD2. Germline V CDR1 and CDR2: SGDLS, YYNGEE. This CDR3 has 15 amino acids. V dropped 4 bases and J dropped 3; count of bases not matched to a gene: 3. CDR3 sequence reads: CASSSSGGIYNEQFF. The CDR3 coding sequence is TGTGCCAGCAGCTCTAGCGGGGGGATCTACAATGAGCAGTTCTTC.

The chain uses TRBV21-1 and TRBJ2-2; TRBD1 is the table's D call and was not checked against the DNA. TRBV21-1 is a listed pseudogene. The length of the CDR3 is 16 residues. This CDR3 reads CASSKADSTNTGELFF. The CDR3 DNA sequence: TGTGCCAGCAGCAAAGCCGACAGTACGAACACCGGGGAGCTGTTTTTT.